A selection of T cell receptor beta chains follows, all from one sample in a study of memory CD4+ T cells and cytomegalovirus serostatus. Clones were read by immunoSEQ multiplex PCR, and TCRdb kept only the in-frame ones, dropping some. The data contain around 25,000 clones, about 75% of them singletons. Sequenced: memory CD4+ T cells from blood. The receptor set was obtained from an adult in good health and CMV-seronegative. CDR3s include the opening cysteine and the closing phenylalanine or tryptophan. D genes are given only for firm matches. Only some rows state a clone size, as once, few, many or a class for expanded clones.

J	size	V	D	CDR3	DNA
TRBJ1-2	-	TRBV10-2	-	CASSGGRTPNYGYTF	TGCGCCAGCAGCGGGGGGAGGACGCCGAACTATGGCTACACCTTC
TRBJ1-5	-	TRBV7-2	-	CASSPGYSFNQPQHF	TGTGCCAGCAGCCCAGGCTACAGCTTCAATCAGCCCCAGCATTTT
TRBJ2-4	-	TRBV10-3	-	CAISESNIQYF	TGTGCCATCAGTGAGTCGAACATTCAGTACTTC
TRBJ1-3	-	TRBV30	-	CAWDSSGNTIYF	TGTGCCTGGGACAGCTCTGGAAACACCATATATTTT
TRBJ2-3	-	TRBV7-3	-	CASSLGQTTDTQYF	TGTGCCAGCAGCTTAGGGCAGACCACAGATACGCAGTATTTT
TRBJ2-6	-	TRBV18	TRBD1	CASSGPGTGTGANVLTF	TGTGCCAGCTCCGGTCCCGGGACAGGGACCGGGGCCAACGTCCTGACTTTC
TRBJ2-7	-	TRBV27	TRBD2	CASSSPSGGQTEQYF	TGTGCCAGCTCCTCCCCGTCGGGAGGGCAGACCGAGCAGTACTTC
TRBJ2-3	-	TRBV7-2	-	CASSLLGGASTDTQYF	TGTGCCAGCAGCTTACTTGGGGGGGCGAGCACAGATACGCAGTATTTT
TRBJ1-2	-	TRBV16	-	CASSQSRQTNYGYTF	TGTGCCAGCAGCCAATCGAGACAGACTAACTATGGCTACACCTTC
TRBJ1-2	-	TRBV7-3	TRBD1	CASSLTGTGGKGDGYTF	TGTGCCAGCAGCTTGACAGGGACAGGGGGCAAAGGCGATGGCTACACCTTC
TRBJ1-2	few	TRBV29-1	-	CSVWKEVSYGYTF	TGCAGCGTTTGGAAGGAAGTTTCCTATGGCTACACCTTC
TRBJ2-3	-	TRBV7-9	-	CASSFPGTDTQYF	TGTGCCAGCAGCTTTCCCGGCACAGATACGCAGTATTTT
TRBJ2-7	-	TRBV6-5	-	CASSYSDTRKSYEQYF	TGTGCCAGCAGTTACTCGGACACCCGTAAGTCCTACGAGCAGTACTTC
TRBJ2-3	few	TRBV9	TRBD2	CASSVDFRDYGSTDTQYF	TGTGCCAGCAGCGTAGATTTCCGGGACTACGGTAGCACAGATACGCAGTATTTT
TRBJ2-7	-	TRBV28	TRBD2	CASITTGGLYEQYF	TGTGCCAGCATTACAACGGGGGGGCTCTACGAGCAGTACTTC
TRBJ1-4	-	TRBV7-2	-	CASSLGRGATNEKLFF	TGTGCCAGCAGCTTAGGGAGAGGAGCGACTAATGAAAAACTGTTTTTT
TRBJ2-3	-	TRBV5-1	-	CASSLGISSTDTQYF	TGCGCCAGCAGCTTGGGCATATCTAGCACAGATACGCAGTATTTT